This TCR beta chain was sequenced in a study of CD8 T cells in ankylosing spondylitis. Study conclusions and caveats: As reported, disease-linked clones showed significant enrichment in matched ankylosing spondylitis synovial fluid.

About this clonotype: Antigen unknown.

Germline assignment: CDR1 SGHRS and CDR2 YFSETQ. There are 16 residues in the CDR3. With 0 bases removed from V and 7 bases from J, the gap between germline ends came to 19 bases. Each CDR3 protein gets one entry after TCRdb re-called the 5' RACE reads with MiXCR. The data contain some 87,000 distinct CDR3 sequences, about 27% of them seen just once; the ten biggest clones take up around 56%. Sequencing was done on a sample of blood, either unsorted or a sorted T cell fraction (not recorded which). The receptor's source is a male donor with ankylosing spondylitis or in good health (not recorded which). The rearrangement uses TRBV5-1 and TRBJ1-2, with D tentatively TRBD1 (5 bases). The CDR3 bases are TGCGCCAGCAGCTTGGCGGGGGTGGCGGTGTTGGTTGGCTACACCTTC. Translating gives CASSLAGVAVLVGYTF.